Listed here are 26 T cell receptor beta chains from one sample, sequenced in a study of blood T cell repertoires in COVID-19. Using immunoSEQ multiplex PCR, the repertoire was profiled, and TCRdb retains in-frame clones only, with some absent. In the table there are a few hundred thousand clones, around four fifths of which are singletons. Material for sequencing was PBMCs or T cells enriched from blood (not recorded which). These receptors all come from a man between 25 and 39 years old with acute COVID-19.

V and J are TRBV5-6 and TRBJ1-5; D gene uncertain. Trimming shortened V by 0 bases and J by 7 bases, and 11 bases separated the two germline ends. The CDR3 has 14 residues. Germline-derived CDR1 and CDR2 are SGHDT and YYEEEE. The chain's CDR3 is CASSLGGFEQPQHF. The CDR3 DNA is TGTGCCAGCAGCTTGGGCGGGTTCGAGCAGCCCCAGCATTTT.

The CDR3 protein is CASGGVLHSGNTIYF. CDR3 nucleotides: TGTGCCAGCGGCGGCGTACTCCACTCTGGAAACACCATATATTTT. This chain joins TRBV7-9 and TRBJ1-3; unclear D gene. Germline V CDR1 and CDR2: SEHNR, FQNEAQ (reference sequence). Trimming removed 8 bases from V and 0 bases from J, with 14 bases in between. The length of the CDR3 is 15 residues.

The genes are TRBV21-1 and TRBJ2-1; TRBD2, the D gene given by the table, was not confirmed from the DNA. TRBV21-1 is designated a pseudogene. This CDR3 is 15 amino acids long. The CDR3 reads CASSKERLLYNEQFF. The CDR3 DNA reads as TGTGCCAGCAGCAAGGAGCGGCTCCTGTACAATGAGCAGTTCTTC.

The V gene is TRBV28, the J gene TRBJ2-3; weak D call: TRBD1 (6 bases). Trimming shortened V by 5 bases and J by 5 bases, and 11 bases separated the two germline ends. Germline lookup yields CDR1 MDHEN and CDR2 SYDVKM. CDR3 length: 13 residues. The CDR3 DNA follows: TGTGCCAGCAGTCGTACAGGGAAAGATACGCAGTATTTT. Residues: CASSRTGKDTQYF. Full variable domain (rest looked up from reference TRBV28 and TRBJ2-3): DVKVTQSSRYLVKRTGEKVFLECVQDMDHENMFWYRQDPGLGLRLIYFSYDVKMKEKGDIPEGYSVSREKKERFSLILESASTNQTSMYLCASSRTGKDTQYFGPGTRLTVL.

The gene calls are TRBV30 and TRBJ1-5; D is unclear. The CDR3 runs 15 residues. Trimming removed 0 bases at V and 2 bases at J, with 11 bases between. Germline CDR1 GTSNPN, CDR2 SVGIG (reference sequence). This CDR3 is CAWSVLSRGNQPQHF. The DNA for the CDR3 is TGTGCCTGGAGTGTACTCAGCCGGGGCAATCAGCCCCAGCATTTT.

J is TRBJ1-5 and V is TRBV6-5; tentative D call: TRBD1 (5 bases). This CDR3 region has 15 residues. Germline V CDR1 and CDR2: MNHEY, SVGAGI. The ends were cut back, 7 bases at V and 6 bases at J, with 19 bases in the middle. The CDR3 DNA sequence: TGTGCCAGCAAGGCCGGCACAGGCTGGGGTCAGCCCCAGCATTTT. This gives the protein CASKAGTGWGQPQHF.

The chain couples TRBV15 to TRBJ1-5; 8 bases are a match to TRBD1. Looked up from germline, CDR1 is LNHNV and CDR2 is YYDKDF (reference sequence). V gave up 7 bases and J gave up 6 bases; unmatched junction bases: 8. The CDR3 covers 14 residues. The CDR3 region is CATKSGGRSQPQHF. CDR3 nucleotides: TGTGCCACCAAGTCAGGGGGCAGGTCTCAGCCCCAGCATTTT.

Turning to this clone: This sample includes further DNA sequences coding for the same CDR3. The chain is built from TRBV19 and TRBJ1-1; 11 bases align to TRBD1. The CDR3 is 14 residues long. The J segment lost 5 bases and the V segment lost 3 bases, leaving 2 bases of the junction unmatched. Germline V lookup: CDR1 LNHDA, CDR2 SQIVND (reference sequence). The DNA for the CDR3 is TGTGCCAGTAGTATCGGACAGGGGGCGACTGAAGCTTTCTTT. Translating it yields CASSIGQGATEAFF.

The chain uses TRBV6-5 and TRBJ2-1; TRBD1 agrees at 10 bases. This CDR3 is 16 amino acids long. V shed 4 bases and J 8 bases; nucleotides not matched to a gene: 11. CDR1 is MNHEY and CDR2 is SVGAGI in the germline V gene. CDR3 coding DNA: TGTGCCAGCAGTTCCCCCCGGGACAGGGGTTTTTATGAGCAGTTCTTC. Encoded protein: CASSSPRDRGFYEQFF.

The chain carries TRBV18 and TRBJ1-6; D gene unclear. Looked up from germline, CDR1 is KGHSH and CDR2 is LQKENI. The CDR3 is 14 amino acids. V lost 2 bases and J 10 bases, leaving 12 bases between the germline ends. The CDR3 nucleotides are TGTGCCAGCTCACCAGTAGCCAGCAACTCACCCCTCCACTTT. Translation gives CASSPVASNSPLHF.

Only a few counts were recorded for this clone. The V and J genes are TRBV6-4 and TRBJ2-2; TRBD1 matches at 7 bases. V was pared by 4 bases and J by 5 bases, with 10 bases of the junction left unmatched. Germline V lookup: CDR1 MRHNA, CDR2 SNTAGT. The CDR3 sequence is 16 residues long. The CDR3 protein is CASSALPGQLTGELFF. The CDR3 DNA sequence: TGTGCCAGCAGTGCCCTGCCGGGACAGTTAACCGGGGAGCTGTTTTTT.

This sequence joins TRBV6-5 and TRBJ2-7, with 7 positions matching TRBD1. V gave up 7 bases and J gave up 3 bases; unmatched junction bases: 9. The CDR3 spans 14 residues. The germline V gene has CDR1 MNHEY and CDR2 SVGAGI. The chain's CDR3 is CASMYSGQNYEQYV. The CDR3 DNA reads TGTGCCAGCATGTACTCGGGACAGAACTACGAGCAGTACGTC.

The gene calls are TRBV28 and TRBJ1-4; 7 bases are a match to TRBD1. CDR3 length: 18 residues. Germline assignment: CDR1 MDHEN and CDR2 SYDVKM. The J segment lost 8 bases and the V segment lost 2 bases, leaving 17 bases of the junction unmatched. CDR3 coding DNA: TGTGCCAGCAGTTTAGACGACAGGGTAGGAGGGGTAGGAGAAAAACTGTTTTTT. This encodes CASSLDDRVGGVGEKLFF.

Comment on this clone: A junction end diverges from the germline sequence, so it may reflect a read error. The rearrangement uses TRBV5-1 and TRBJ2-3; D is unclear. This CDR3 contains 13 residues. Germline CDR1 SGHRS, CDR2 YFSETQ. DNA of the CDR3: TGTGCCAGCACCCCGCACCGAGCAGATACGCAGTATTTT. It translates to CASTPHRADTQYF.

This chain joins TRBV6-6 and TRBJ2-7, with 9 bases aligning to TRBD1. Losses at the gene ends were 6 bases for V and 6 bases for J; bases not matched to a gene: 6. The CDR3 sequence is 13 residues long. Germline values: CDR1 MNHNY, CDR2 SVGAGI (reference sequence). The CDR3, as DNA: TGTGCCAGCAGCCGGGACAGGGACCGCGAGCAGTACGTC. As protein: CASSRDRDREQYV.

V is TRBV7-6 and J is TRBJ1-5, with D tentatively TRBD1 (5 bases). V lost 5 bases, J lost 0 bases, and 11 bases lay in between. The CDR3 loop spans 15 amino acids. Looked up from germline, CDR1 is SGHVS and CDR2 is FNYEAQ. CDR3: CASSPGHNSNQPQHF. In DNA, the CDR3 is TGTGCCAGCAGCCCCGGACACAATAGCAATCAGCCCCAGCATTTT.

This chain connects TRBV24-1 to TRBJ2-3, with TRBD2 matching over 8 bases. The ends lost 4 bases at V and 3 bases at J; junction bases unmatched: 2. Germline V gene sequence: CDR1 KGHDR, CDR2 SFDVKD. The CDR3 runs 14 residues. For the CDR3, the DNA is TGTGCCACCAGTGAAACTAGCGGTACAGATACGCAGTATTTT. Encoded protein: CATSETSGTDTQYF.

V usage is TRBV19 and J usage is TRBJ2-2, with TRBD1 matching over 8 bases. The CDR3 runs to 16 residues. Germline assignment: CDR1 LNHDA and CDR2 SQIVND (reference sequence). V shed 4 bases, J shed 0 bases, and the junction held 4 bases outside the gene matches. Written as DNA, the CDR3 is TGTGCCAGTAGTAAACAGACAGGGGCGAACACCGGGGAGCTGTTTTTT. It codes for CASSKQTGANTGELFF.

With respect to this clone: At one boundary the junction diverges from the germline segment, which might be a read error. CDR3 sequence: CASSTNGLTNTEAFF. Written as DNA, the CDR3 is TGTGCCAGCAGCACTAACGGACTGACAAACACTGAAGCTTTCTTT. This chain joins TRBV5-1 and TRBJ1-1; no clear D. The germline V gene encodes CDR1 SGHRS and CDR2 YFSETQ. The CDR3 has 15 residues.

The rearrangement links TRBV27 to TRBJ1-4, with 9 positions matching TRBD1. Looked up from germline, CDR1 is MNHEY and CDR2 is SMNVEV (reference sequence). The CDR3 totals 15 residues. The V and J ends lost 3 bases and 7 bases, in that order; junction bases with no gene match: 6. The CDR3 nucleotides are TGTGCCAGCAGTTTTTTGGGACAGGGTATTGAAAAACTGTTTTTT. Amino acid sequence: CASSFLGQGIEKLFF.

J is TRBJ1-5 and V is TRBV9, with no clear D. The length of the CDR3 is 14 residues. Germline CDR1 and CDR2: SGDLS and YYNGEE. V lost 3 bases and J 6 bases, leaving 13 bases between the germline ends. CDR3 DNA: TGTGCCAGCAGCGAGAACAAATATTCTCAGCCCCAGCATTTT. This gives the protein CASSENKYSQPQHF.

This clone appeared a few times. This chain links TRBV25-1 with TRBJ2-4; perhaps TRBD2 as D (6 bases). From germline, CDR1 is MGHDK and CDR2 SYGVNS. The CDR3 loop spans 11 amino acids. The V and J ends lost 6 bases and 7 bases respectively, with 7 bases between them. The CDR3: CASSAGNIQYF. DNA of the CDR3: TGTGCCAGCAGCGCGGGGAACATTCAGTACTTC.

The chain carries TRBV5-1 and TRBJ2-5, with D unclear. The CDR3 totals 11 residues. Germline V gene lookup returns CDR1 SGHRS and CDR2 YFSETQ. V lost 4 bases and J lost 5, with 6 bases in between. The CDR3 coding sequence is TGCGCCAGCAGCATTGAGGAGACCCAGTACTTC. It specifies CASSIEETQYF.

The chain is built from TRBV28 and TRBJ1-5; 7 bases are a match to TRBD1. The J segment lost 7 bases and the V segment lost 6 bases, leaving 9 bases of the junction unmatched. From germline, CDR1 is MDHEN and CDR2 SYDVKM. The CDR3 is 14 amino acids. CDR3 DNA sequence: TGTGCCAGCAGCCTCGGACAGGACAGGCAGCCCCAGCATTTT. Amino acid sequence: CASSLGQDRQPQHF.

The V call is TRBV28, the J call TRBJ2-7, with a tentative D call TRBD1 (6 bases). Per the germline V gene, CDR1 is MDHEN and CDR2 is SYDVKM. The V gene lost 3 bases and the J gene lost 5 bases, with 14 bases spanning the gap. This CDR3 is built from 14 residues. The CDR3 nucleotides read TGTGCCAGCAGTTTTACAGGGCTAACCCACGAGCAGTACGTC. This sequence encodes CASSFTGLTHEQYV.

This chain connects TRBV6-5 to TRBJ2-5, with D perhaps TRBD1 (5 bases). The V gene lost 7 bases and the J gene lost 0 bases, with 12 bases spanning the gap. CDR1 and CDR2 from the germline V gene are MNHEY and SVGAGI. This CDR3 has 14 amino acids. In nucleotides, the CDR3 is TGTGCCAGCAATCCCGACAGCAACCAAGAGACCCAGTACTTC. Encoded protein: CASNPDSNQETQYF.